The next 3 T cell receptor beta chains were all read from a single sample in a study of cytomegalovirus exposure and HLA in healthy donors (dated by TCRdb to about 2017). The library was prepared using the immunoSEQ multiplex PCR assay. TCRdb mirrors the immuneACCESS table, restricted to in-frame sequences. Some clones are absent from its copies; in checked studies, under half trace to an unresolved V gene, and the reason for the others is unknown. This sample holds 100,000 to 130,000 clones; around 82% were observed only once. More than 2.5% of the sample comes from the top ten. Sequencing was done on a sample of PBMCs. The receptors were gathered from a woman under 30 in good health and CMV-seronegative.

This chain joins TRBV27 and TRBJ1-1; TRBD1 might be the D (5 bases). The CDR3 covers 14 residues. Between the trimmed V and J ends, which lost 0 bases and 0 bases, there was a span of 5 bases. The germline gives CDR1 MNHEY, CDR2 SMNVEV (reference sequence). CDR3 DNA sequence: TGTGCCAGCAGTTTATCAGGGGTGAACACTGAAGCTTTCTTT. Translation gives CASSLSGVNTEAFF.

The chain employs TRBV20-1 and TRBJ1-1; 7 nucleotides line up with TRBD1. V shed 4 bases and J 4 bases; nucleotides not matched to a gene: 0. From germline, CDR1 is DFQATT and CDR2 SNEGSKA (reference sequence). The CDR3 spans 11 residues. The CDR3 DNA sequence: TGCAGTGCTACAGGGGGCACTGAAGCTTTCTTT. Its protein product is CSATGGTEAFF.

This clone was counted once. V is TRBV5-6 and J is TRBJ2-7, with D possibly TRBD1 on 6 matching bases. Germline CDR1 is SGHDT and CDR2 is YYEEEE. Trimming took 3 bases from V and 12 from J, leaving 19 bases between them. The CDR3 extends over 13 amino acids. The CDR3 reads CASSSDRSSGRYF. Written as DNA, the CDR3 is TGTGCCAGCAGCTCTGACAGGTCTTCTGGACGGTACTTC.